The sequence of this T cell receptor (beta chain) was determined in a study of blood T cells in healthy people across ages. Study observations and caveats: Age advanced and TCR beta diversity per million T cells fell, roughly linearly.

The germline gives CDR1 MGHDK, CDR2 SYGVNS. V lost 7 bases to trimming and J lost 7 bases; unmatched junction nucleotides: 5. This CDR3 spans 13 amino acids. Next came a second PCR, run for roughly 7 to 12 cycles, which used a sample-barcoded 5' primer along with a J-beta primer mix. From the 5' RACE reads, TCRdb called clonotypes with MiXCR, one entry per CDR3 protein. The sample lists about 1,000,000 distinct CDR3 sequences; around 45% were seen once. Each donor's blood draw was approximately 10 milliliters of peripheral blood. This clonotype occurred a few times. What it binds is not known. The TCR comes from a woman aged 60-70 years in good health. The rearrangement uses TRBV25-1 and TRBJ1-5; 9 bases match TRBD1. What was sequenced was blood. The CDR3 DNA sequence: TGTGCCAGCATGGGGACAGGGCGACAGCCCCAGCATTTT. This sequence encodes CASMGTGRQPQHF.